This entry concerns a single TCR beta chain. Antigen: not known. Constant-region reverse primers amplified full-length variable regions, followed by semi-nested Nested Universal Primer A PCR. TCRdb called the 5' RACE reads again in MiXCR, with one record for every CDR3 protein. In the table there are about 42,000 distinct CDR3 sequences, around 20% of which are singletons. The CDR3 is 17 amino acids. The germline V gene encodes CDR1 SGHAT and CDR2 FQNNGV. Trimming removed 1 base from V and 1 base from J, with 17 bases in between. The sorted Tregs were CD4+CD25+CD127-/low cells. Study-wide findings and caveats: The larger cohort examined one V-J beta rearrangement, not whole repertoires. Tumor-infiltrating Treg TCR alpha and beta sequences overlapped most with tumor naive CD4+ T cells, then blood naive.

The chain uses TRBV11-2 and TRBJ2-7; tentatively, D is TRBD1 (6 bases). Sequenced material: Tregs sorted from blood. This clonotype originated in a female donor with breast cancer. CDR3: CASSLAWTDNFSYEQYF. DNA of the CDR3: TGTGCCAGCAGCTTAGCCTGGACAGATAATTTTTCCTACGAGCAGTACTTC.